The present TCR beta chain was sequenced within a study of CD8+ T cells in alopecia areata. Overall study context: Those treated were given oral tofacitinib at 5 to 10 mg twice daily. Findings and caveats of the study: Many of the expanded lesional clones endured in scalp and blood while on tofacitinib.

Details on this clone: The antigen remains undetermined.

Treatment here: oral pan-JAK inhibitor, 5-10 mg twice daily. T lymphocytes (CD4+ and CD8+) were sorted from PBMCs. V lost 2 bases and J lost 4, with 7 bases in between. The germline gives CDR1 ENHRY, CDR2 SYGVKD. The CDR3 is made up of 13 amino acids. Extraction and reverse transcription of RNA yielded cDNA as the sequencing template. Using immunoSEQ multiplex PCR, the repertoire was profiled, and TCRdb retains in-frame clones only, with some absent. Of 75,000 to 80,000 clones listed, approximately 66% are singletons. The clonotype originates from a human donor with alopecia areata. The V gene is TRBV10-3, the J gene TRBJ2-3; D is undetermined. The starting material was CD8+ T cells sorted from blood, obtained at week 24, from a patient treated with tofacitinib. The DNA of the CDR3 is TGTGCCATCAGTGAGGACGTAGCAGATACGCAGTATTTT. Its protein product is CAISEDVADTQYF.